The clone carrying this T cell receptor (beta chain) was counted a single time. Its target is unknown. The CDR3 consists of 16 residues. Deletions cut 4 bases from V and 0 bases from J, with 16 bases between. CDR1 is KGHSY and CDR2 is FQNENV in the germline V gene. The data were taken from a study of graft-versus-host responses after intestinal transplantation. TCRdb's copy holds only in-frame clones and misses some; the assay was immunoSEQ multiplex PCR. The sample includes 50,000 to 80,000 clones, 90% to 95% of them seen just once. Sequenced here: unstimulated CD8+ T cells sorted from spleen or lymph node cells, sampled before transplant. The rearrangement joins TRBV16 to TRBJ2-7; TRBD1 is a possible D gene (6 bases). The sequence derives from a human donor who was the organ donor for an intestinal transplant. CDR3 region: CASSPRYRDTSYEQYF. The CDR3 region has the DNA TGTGCCAGCAGCCCCCGATACAGGGACACCTCCTACGAGCAGTACTTC.